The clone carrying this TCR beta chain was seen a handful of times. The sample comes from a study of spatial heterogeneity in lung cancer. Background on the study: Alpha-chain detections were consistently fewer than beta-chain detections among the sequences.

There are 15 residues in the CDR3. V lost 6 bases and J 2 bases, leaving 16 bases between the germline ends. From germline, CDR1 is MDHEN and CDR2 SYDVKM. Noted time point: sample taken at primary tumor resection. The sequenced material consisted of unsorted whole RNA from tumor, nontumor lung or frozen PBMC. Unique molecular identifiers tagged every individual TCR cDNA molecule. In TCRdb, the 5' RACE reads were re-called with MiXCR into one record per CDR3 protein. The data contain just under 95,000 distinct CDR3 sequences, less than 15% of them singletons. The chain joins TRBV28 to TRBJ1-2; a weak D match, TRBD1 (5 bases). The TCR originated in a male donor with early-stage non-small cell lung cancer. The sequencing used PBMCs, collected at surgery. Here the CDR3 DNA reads TGTGCCAGCAGGTTCCCCCTTGGGGCAAACTATGGCTACACCTTC. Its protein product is CASRFPLGANYGYTF.